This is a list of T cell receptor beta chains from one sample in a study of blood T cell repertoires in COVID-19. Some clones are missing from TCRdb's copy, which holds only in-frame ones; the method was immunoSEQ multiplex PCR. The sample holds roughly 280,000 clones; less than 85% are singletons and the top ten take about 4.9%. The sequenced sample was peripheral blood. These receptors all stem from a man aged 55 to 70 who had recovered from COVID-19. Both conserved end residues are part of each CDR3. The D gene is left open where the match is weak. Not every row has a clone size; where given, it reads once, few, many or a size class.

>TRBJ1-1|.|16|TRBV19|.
TGTGCCAGTAGTCCACTCCCGGGACAAAGGAGCACTGAAGCTTTCTTT
CASSPLPGQRSTEAFF
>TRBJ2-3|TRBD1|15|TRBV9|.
TGTGCCAGCAGCGTCGACACAGGGGGCGCGGGTACGCAGTATTTT
CASSVDTGGAGTQYF
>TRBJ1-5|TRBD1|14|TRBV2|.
TGTGCCGGATGGACAGGGGAAAGAAATCAGCCCCAGCATTTT
CAGWTGERNQPQHF
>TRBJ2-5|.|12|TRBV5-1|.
TGCGCCAGCAGCTTGTCGGGATCGACCCAGTACTTC
CASSLSGSTQYF
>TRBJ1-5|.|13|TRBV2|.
TGTGCCAGCGGACAGAAGGGCAATCAGCCCCAGCATTTT
CASGQKGNQPQHF
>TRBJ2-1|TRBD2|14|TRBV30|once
TGTGCCTGGAAACCGGGACTAGGTAGGGGTGAGCAGTTCTTC
CAWKPGLGRGEQFF
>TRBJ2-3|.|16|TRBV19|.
TGTGCCAGTGCGGGACAGAGCCCCGCGCTTTCTGATACGCAGTATTTT
CASAGQSPALSDTQYF
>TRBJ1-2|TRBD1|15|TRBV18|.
TGTGCCAGCTCACCGAAGGACAGGGCTTACTATGGCTACACCTTC
CASSPKDRAYYGYTF
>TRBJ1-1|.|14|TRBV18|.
TGTGCCAGCTCACCTATACACGGGAACGCTGAAGCTTTCTTT
CASSPIHGNAEAFF
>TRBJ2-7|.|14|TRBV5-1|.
TGCGCCAGCAGCCCAAATGCCCCGGTAGACGAGCAGTACTTC
CASSPNAPVDEQYF
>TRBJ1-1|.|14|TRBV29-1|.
TGCAGCGTTTCGCGGGGTATGGCGAACACTGAAGCTTTCTTT
CSVSRGMANTEAFF
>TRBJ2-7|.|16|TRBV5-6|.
TGTGCCAGCAGCTTCTACACAGGGCAGGGGCGACACGAGCAGTACTTC
CASSFYTGQGRHEQYF
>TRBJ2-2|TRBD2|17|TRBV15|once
TGTGCCACCAGCAGAGTACTGGTAGCGGGGGGCACCGGGGAGCTGTTTTTT
CATSRVLVAGGTGELFF
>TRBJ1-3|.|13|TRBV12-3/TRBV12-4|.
TGTGCCAGCAGTTTCGGCTCTGGAAACACCATATATTTT
CASSFGSGNTIYF
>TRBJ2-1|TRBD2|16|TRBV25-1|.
TGTGCCCCTTTCCGGACTAGCGGGTACTCCTACAATGAGCAGTTCTTC
CAPFRTSGYSYNEQFF
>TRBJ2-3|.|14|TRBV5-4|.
TGTGCCAGCAGCCCTGACAGGCACACAGATACGCAGTATTTT
CASSPDRHTDTQYF
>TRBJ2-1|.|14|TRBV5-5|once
TGTGCCAGCAGCTTGGTATTCCCCCACAATGAGCAGTTCTTC
CASSLVFPHNEQFF
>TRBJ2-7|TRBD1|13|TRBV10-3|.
TGTGCCATCAGTGGACAGGGGGCTTACGAGCAGTACTTC
CAISGQGAYEQYF
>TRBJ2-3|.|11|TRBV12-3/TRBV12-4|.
TGTGCCAGCCGCCGGAGGGATACGCAGTATTTT
CASRRRDTQYF
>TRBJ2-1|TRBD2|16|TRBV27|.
TGTGCCAGCAGTTTCGATAGCGGGAATAGTCGCAATGAGCAGTTCTTC
CASSFDSGNSRNEQFF
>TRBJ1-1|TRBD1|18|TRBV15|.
TGTGCCACCAGCAGAGCAGGGGGTACAGGGTTCCAGCAGGCAGGAGCTTTCTTT
CATSRAGGTGFQQAGAFF
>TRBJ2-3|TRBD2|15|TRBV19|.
TGTGCCAGTACCGGCGGACTAGCGGGAGCTGATACGCAGTATTTT
CASTGGLAGADTQYF
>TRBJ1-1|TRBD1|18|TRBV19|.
TGTGCCAGTAGTATACGGTCGGGAGCACAGGGGAAGAACACTGAAGCTTTCTTT
CASSIRSGAQGKNTEAFF
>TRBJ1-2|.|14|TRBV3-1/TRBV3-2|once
TGTGCCAGCAGCCAACCGTACAGCCCCCTGGGCTACACCTTC
CASSQPYSPLGYTF
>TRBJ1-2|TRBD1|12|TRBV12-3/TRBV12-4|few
TGTGCCAGCACCATTGGACAGGGAGGCTACACCTTC
CASTIGQGGYTF
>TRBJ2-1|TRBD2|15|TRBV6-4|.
TGTGCCAGCAGCCCTGATCCAGCGGGAGAAGCTGAGCAGTTCTTC
CASSPDPAGEAEQFF
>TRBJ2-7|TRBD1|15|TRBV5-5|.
TGTGCCAGCAGCTTTCGGTGGACAGGCTCCTACGAGCAGTACTTC
CASSFRWTGSYEQYF
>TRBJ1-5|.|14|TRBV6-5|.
TGTGCCAGCAGTTTTACTACATCTGGTCAGCCCCAGCATTTT
CASSFTTSGQPQHF
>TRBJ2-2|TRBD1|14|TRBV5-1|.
TGCGCCAGCAGCTCGGACAGGTTGATCGGGGAGCTGTTTTTT
CASSSDRLIGELFF